This T cell receptor beta chain comes out of a study of blood T cell repertoires in COVID-19. Study information: PBMCs, B-cell-depleted T cells, or T cells provided the cDNA or gDNA that made up the material.

The repertoire was sequenced with immunoSEQ multiplex PCR; TCRdb's copy has only in-frame clones and lacks some. The table shows a few hundred thousand clones, with approximately 85% occurring only once. The CDR3 totals 16 residues. V lost 1 base, J lost 4 bases, and 5 bases stayed unmatched. Looked up from germline, CDR1 is MNHNY and CDR2 is SVGAGI (reference sequence). V usage is TRBV6-6 and J usage is TRBJ2-3; 10 bases line up with TRBD2. The origin of this receptor is a human donor in a cohort sampled during active COVID-19. The source material was peripheral blood. The CDR3, as DNA: TGTGCCAGCAGTTACTATCCTAGCGGGGGACCAGATACGCAGTATTTT. Its protein is CASSYYPSGGPDTQYF.